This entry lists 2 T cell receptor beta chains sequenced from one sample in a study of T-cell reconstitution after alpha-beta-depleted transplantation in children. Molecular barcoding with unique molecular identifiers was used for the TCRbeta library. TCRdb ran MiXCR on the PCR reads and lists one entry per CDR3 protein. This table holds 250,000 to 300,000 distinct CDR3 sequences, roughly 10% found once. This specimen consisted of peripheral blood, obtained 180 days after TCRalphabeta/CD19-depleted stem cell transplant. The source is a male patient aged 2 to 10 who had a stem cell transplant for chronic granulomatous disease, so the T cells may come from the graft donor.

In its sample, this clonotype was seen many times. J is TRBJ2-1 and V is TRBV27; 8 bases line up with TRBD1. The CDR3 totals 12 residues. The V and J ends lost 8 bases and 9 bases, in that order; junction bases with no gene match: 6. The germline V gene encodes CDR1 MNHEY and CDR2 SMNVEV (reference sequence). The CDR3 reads CASAFGQGEQFF. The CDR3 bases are TGTGCCAGCGCCTTCGGACAGGGTGAGCAGTTCTTC.

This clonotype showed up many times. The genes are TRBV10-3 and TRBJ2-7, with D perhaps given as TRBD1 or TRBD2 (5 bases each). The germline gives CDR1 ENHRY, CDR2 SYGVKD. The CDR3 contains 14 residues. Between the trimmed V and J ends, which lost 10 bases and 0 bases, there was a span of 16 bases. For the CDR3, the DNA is TGTGCCAGCGCCGGGACGGCGAGCTCCTACGAGCAGTACTTC. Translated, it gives CASAGTASSYEQYF.